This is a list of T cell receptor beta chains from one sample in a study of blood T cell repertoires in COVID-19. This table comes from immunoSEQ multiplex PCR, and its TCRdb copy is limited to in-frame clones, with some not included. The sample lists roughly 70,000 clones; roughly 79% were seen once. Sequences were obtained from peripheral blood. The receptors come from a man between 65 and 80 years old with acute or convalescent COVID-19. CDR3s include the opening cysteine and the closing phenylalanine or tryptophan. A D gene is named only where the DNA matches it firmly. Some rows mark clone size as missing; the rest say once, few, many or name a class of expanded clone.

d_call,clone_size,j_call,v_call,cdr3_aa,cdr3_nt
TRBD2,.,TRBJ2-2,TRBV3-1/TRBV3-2,CASSQGLAYTGELFF,TGTGCCAGCAGCCAGGGACTAGCTTACACCGGGGAGCTGTTTTTT
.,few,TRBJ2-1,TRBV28,CASSRGYNEQFF,TGTGCCAGCAGCAGGGGATACAATGAGCAGTTCTTC
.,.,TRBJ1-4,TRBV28,CASRGLGEKLFF,TGTGCCAGCAGGGGGCTTGGTGAAAAACTGTTTTTT
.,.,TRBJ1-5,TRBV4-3,CASSQEIGNSNQPQHF,TGCGCCAGCAGCCAAGAGATTGGCAATAGCAATCAGCCCCAGCATTTT
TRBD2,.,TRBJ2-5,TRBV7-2,CASSLVAGAGETQYF,TGTGCCAGCAGCTTAGTTGCGGGAGCGGGGGAGACCCAGTACTTC
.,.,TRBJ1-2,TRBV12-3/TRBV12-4,CASRQTVLYGYTF,TGTGCCAGCAGGCAGACAGTCCTCTATGGCTACACCTTC
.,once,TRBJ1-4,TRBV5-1,CASSLDRPGEKLFF,TGCGCCAGCAGCTTAGACAGGCCTGGGGAAAAACTGTTTTTT
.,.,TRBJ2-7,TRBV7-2,CASSLDGGPYEQYF,TGTGCCAGCAGCTTAGATGGCGGGCCTTACGAGCAGTACTTC
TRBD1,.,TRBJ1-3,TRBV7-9,CASSQTGDGNTIYF,TGTGCCAGCAGCCAAACAGGGGATGGAAACACCATATATTTT
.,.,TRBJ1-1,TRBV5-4,CASSPAGSLNTEAFF,TGTGCCAGCAGCCCAGCAGGCAGCCTTAACACTGAAGCTTTCTTT
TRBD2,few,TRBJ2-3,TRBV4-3,CASSQMTSGRGTDTQYF,TGCGCCAGCAGCCAAATGACTAGCGGGAGGGGCACAGATACGCAGTATTTT
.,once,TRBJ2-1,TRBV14,CASSQDNDRNEQFF,TGTGCCAGCAGCCAAGATAACGACAGAAATGAGCAGTTCTTC
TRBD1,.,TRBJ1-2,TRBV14,CASSQYGTGANYGYTF,TGTGCCAGCAGCCAATACGGGACAGGAGCTAACTATGGCTACACCTTC
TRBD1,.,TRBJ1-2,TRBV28,CASRVGQGVGYTF,TGTGCCAGCAGAGTGGGACAGGGAGTCGGCTACACCTTC
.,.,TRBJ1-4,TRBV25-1,CASSSVNNEKLFF,TGTGCCAGCAGTTCGGTGAATAATGAAAAACTGTTTTTT
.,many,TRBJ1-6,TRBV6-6,CASRSLGAENSPLHF,TGTGCCAGCAGATCCTTGGGGGCAGAAAATTCACCCCTCCACTTT
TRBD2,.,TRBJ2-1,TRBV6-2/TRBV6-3,CASSYSGTSGLNEQFF,TGTGCCAGCAGTTACTCCGGGACTAGCGGACTCAATGAGCAGTTCTTC
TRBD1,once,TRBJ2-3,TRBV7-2,CASSPRDRGPSTQYF,TGTGCCAGCAGCCCGCGGGACAGGGGGCCTAGTACGCAGTATTTT
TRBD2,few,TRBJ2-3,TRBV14,CASSPKQRLAGEQDTQYF,TGTGCCAGCAGCCCGAAACAGAGACTAGCGGGAGAGCAAGATACGCAGTATTTT
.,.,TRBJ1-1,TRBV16,CASSQGTIEAFF,TGTGCCAGCAGCCAAGGTACAATTGAAGCTTTCTTT
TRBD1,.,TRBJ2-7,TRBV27,CASSSSFRDSSYEQYF,TGTGCCAGCAGTTCCTCCTTCCGGGACAGTTCCTACGAGCAGTACTTC
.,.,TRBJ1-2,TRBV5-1,CASSLAEANYGYTF,TGCGCCAGCAGCTTGGCTGAGGCTAACTATGGCTACACCTTC
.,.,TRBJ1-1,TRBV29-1,CSVEGDTVSEAFF,TGCAGCGTTGAAGGAGACACTGTTTCTGAAGCTTTCTTT
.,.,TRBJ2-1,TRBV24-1,CATSMGTPPYNEQFF,TGTGCCACCAGTATGGGGACTCCCCCCTACAATGAGCAGTTCTTC
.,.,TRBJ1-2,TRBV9,CASSHRDILYGYTF,TGTGCCAGCAGCCACCGGGACATCCTCTATGGCTACACCTTC
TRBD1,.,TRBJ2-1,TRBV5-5,CASSPQGARGYNEQFF,TGTGCCAGCAGTCCACAGGGGGCGAGGGGATACAATGAGCAGTTCTTC
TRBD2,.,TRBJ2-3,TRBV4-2,CASSQAGGVDTQYF,TGTGCCAGCAGCCAAGCGGGAGGGGTAGATACGCAGTATTTT
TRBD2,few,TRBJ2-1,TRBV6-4,CASSRETSSDEQFF,TGTGCCAGCAGTCGGGAGACTAGCAGCGATGAGCAGTTCTTC
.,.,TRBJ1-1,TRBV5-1,CASSSQDKNTEAFF,TGCGCCAGCAGCTCCCAGGACAAGAACACTGAAGCTTTCTTT
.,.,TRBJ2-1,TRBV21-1,CASRGTGMGNEQFF,TGTGCCAGCAGGGGAACAGGGATGGGGAATGAGCAGTTCTTC
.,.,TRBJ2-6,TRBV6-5,CALLRAGANVLTF,TGTGCCCTCCTGAGGGCGGGGGCCAACGTCCTGACTTTC
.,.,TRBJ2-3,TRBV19,CASRRQVADTQYF,TGTGCCAGTAGACGACAGGTAGCCGATACGCAGTATTTT
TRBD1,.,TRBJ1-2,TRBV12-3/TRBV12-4,CASKRQGDYGYTF,TGTGCCAGCAAAAGACAGGGGGACTATGGCTACACCTTC
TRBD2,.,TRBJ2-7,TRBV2,CASSEGISGRYEQYF,TGTGCCAGCAGTGAAGGAATTAGCGGGAGGTACGAGCAGTACTTC
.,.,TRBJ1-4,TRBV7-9,CASSLVLTSTNEKLFF,TGTGCCAGCAGCTTAGTATTGACTTCAACTAATGAAAAACTGTTTTTT
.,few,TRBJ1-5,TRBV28,CASSYPGRGNRNQPQHF,TGTGCCAGCAGTTACCCAGGGAGGGGAAATAGGAATCAGCCCCAGCATTTT
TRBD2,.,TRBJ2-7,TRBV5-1,CASSPSAGVDYEQYF,TGCGCCAGCAGCCCGTCAGCGGGAGTGGACTACGAGCAGTACTTC
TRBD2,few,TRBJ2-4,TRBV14,CASSQDSFSGTKNIQYF,TGTGCCAGCAGCCAGGACTCCTTCAGCGGGACCAAAAACATTCAGTACTTC
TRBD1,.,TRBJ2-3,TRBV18,CASSLRQTGGVADTQYF,TGTGCCAGCTCACTACGTCAGACAGGGGGAGTCGCAGATACGCAGTATTTT
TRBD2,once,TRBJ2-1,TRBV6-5,CASSPRTSGRNEQFF,TGTGCCAGCAGTCCTCGGACTAGCGGGAGGAACGAGCAGTTCTTC
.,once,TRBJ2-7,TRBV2,CAKSDMPYEQYF,TGTGCCAAGTCGGACATGCCTTACGAGCAGTACTTC
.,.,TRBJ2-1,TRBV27,CASTLRGGSYNEQFF,TGTGCCAGCACCTTGAGGGGGGGCTCCTACAATGAGCAGTTCTTC
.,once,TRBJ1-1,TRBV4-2,CASSLGEGDAEAFF,TGTGCCAGCAGCTTAGGGGAGGGGGACGCTGAAGCTTTCTTT
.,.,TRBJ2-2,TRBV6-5,CASSTTRLRSGELFF,TGTGCCAGCAGTACCACTAGGTTGAGGTCCGGGGAGCTGTTTTTT
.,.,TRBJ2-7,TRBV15,CATSRDYSAYEQYF,TGTGCCACCAGCAGAGATTACAGTGCCTACGAGCAGTACTTC
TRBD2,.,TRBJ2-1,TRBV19,CASSIGLAGANEQFF,TGTGCCAGTAGTATAGGACTAGCGGGAGCAAATGAGCAGTTCTTC
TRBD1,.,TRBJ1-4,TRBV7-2,CASSSGQGSEKLFF,TGTGCCAGCAGCTCGGGACAGGGTTCGGAAAAACTGTTTTTT
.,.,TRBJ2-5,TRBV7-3,CASSFTGEEAQYF,TGTGCCAGCAGCTTTACTGGGGAGGAGGCCCAGTACTTC
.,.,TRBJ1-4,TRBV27,CASSRGRGEKLFF,TGTGCCAGCTCTCGCGGCAGAGGAGAAAAACTGTTTTTT
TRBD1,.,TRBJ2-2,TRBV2,CASRDRGLTGELFF,TGTGCCAGCAGGGACAGGGGGCTCACCGGGGAGCTGTTTTTT
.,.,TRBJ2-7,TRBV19,CASSLGTPYEQYF,TGTGCCAGTAGTCTAGGGACACCCTACGAGCAGTACTTC
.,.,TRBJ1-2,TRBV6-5,CASSYSTPNYGYTF,TGTGCCAGCAGTTACTCGACACCTAACTATGGCTACACCTTC
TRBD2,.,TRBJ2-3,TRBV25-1,CASEGLDTDTQYF,TGTGCCAGCGAGGGACTAGATACAGATACGCAGTATTTT
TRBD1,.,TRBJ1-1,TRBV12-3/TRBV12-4,CASTGRGQAFF,TGTGCCAGCACCGGGAGGGGGCAAGCTTTCTTT
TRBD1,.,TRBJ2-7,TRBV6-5,CASTGGVAYEQYF,TGTGCCAGCACAGGGGGCGTCGCCTACGAGCAGTACTTC
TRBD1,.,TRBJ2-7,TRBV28,CASNPPGQGASEQYF,TGTGCCAGCAACCCACCGGGACAGGGAGCATCCGAGCAGTACTTC
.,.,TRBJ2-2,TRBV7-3,CASSLTQNTGELFF,TGTGCCAGCAGCTTAACCCAAAACACCGGGGAGCTGTTTTTT
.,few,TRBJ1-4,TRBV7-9,CASSFTGEKLFF,TGTGCCAGCAGCTTTACGGGTGAAAAACTGTTTTTT
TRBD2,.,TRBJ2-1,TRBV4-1,CASSQDQTSGRVSYNEQFF,TGCGCCAGCAGCCAAGATCAGACTAGCGGGAGGGTCTCCTACAATGAGCAGTTCTTC
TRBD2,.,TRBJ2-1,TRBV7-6,CASGSFSGGNYNEQFF,TGTGCCAGCGGATCCTTCTCGGGAGGGAATTACAATGAGCAGTTCTTC